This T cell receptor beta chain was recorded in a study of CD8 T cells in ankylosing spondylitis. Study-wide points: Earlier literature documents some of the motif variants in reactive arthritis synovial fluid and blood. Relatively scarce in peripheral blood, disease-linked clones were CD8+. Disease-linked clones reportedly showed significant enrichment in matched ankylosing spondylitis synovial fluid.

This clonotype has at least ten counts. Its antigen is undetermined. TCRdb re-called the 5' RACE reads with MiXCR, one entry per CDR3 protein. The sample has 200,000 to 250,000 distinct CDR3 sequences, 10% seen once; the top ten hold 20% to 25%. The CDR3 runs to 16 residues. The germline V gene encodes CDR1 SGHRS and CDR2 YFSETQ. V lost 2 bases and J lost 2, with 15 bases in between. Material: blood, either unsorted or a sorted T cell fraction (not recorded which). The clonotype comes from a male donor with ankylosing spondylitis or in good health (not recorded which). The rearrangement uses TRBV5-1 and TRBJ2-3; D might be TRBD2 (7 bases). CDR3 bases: TGCGCCAGCAGCTTCGGCCGGGGGGCTGACACAGATACGCAGTATTTT. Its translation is CASSFGRGADTDTQYF. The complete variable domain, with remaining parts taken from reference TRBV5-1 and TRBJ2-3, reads KAGVTQTPRYLIKTRGQQVTLSCSPISGHRSVSWYQQTPGQGLQFLFEYFSETQRNKGNFPGRFSGRQFSNSRSEMNVSTLELGDSALYLCASSFGRGADTDTQYFGPGTRLTVL.